This T cell receptor (beta chain) emerged from a study of blood T cell repertoires in COVID-19. Across the study: Some COVID-19 samples were acute and others convalescent; all came from the United States, Italy and Spain. PBMCs, B-cell-depleted T cells, or T cells were the source of the cDNA or gDNA that made up the material.

The CDR3 length is 15 residues. The germline V gene encodes CDR1 SGHVS and CDR2 FNYEAQ. V lost 5 bases, J lost 3 bases, and 8 bases stayed unmatched. Original analysis: Estimates of nucleated cell counts were drawn from the amplification of reference gene primers. The method was immunoSEQ multiplex PCR; TCRdb's version includes in-frame clones alone and lacks a portion of them. The D gene and trimming were derived from the DNA, and the V and J assignments and clone size from that table. This sample has roughly 260,000 clones, with approximately 85% found just once. The gene calls are TRBV7-6 and TRBJ2-7, with 9 bases aligning to TRBD1. The TCR sequence derives from a woman in her seventies with acute or convalescent COVID-19. Sequenced material: peripheral blood. CDR3 sequence (DNA): TGTGCCAGCAGCCCAGGACAGGGGAATTTCTACGAGCAGTACTTC. Residues: CASSPGQGNFYEQYF.